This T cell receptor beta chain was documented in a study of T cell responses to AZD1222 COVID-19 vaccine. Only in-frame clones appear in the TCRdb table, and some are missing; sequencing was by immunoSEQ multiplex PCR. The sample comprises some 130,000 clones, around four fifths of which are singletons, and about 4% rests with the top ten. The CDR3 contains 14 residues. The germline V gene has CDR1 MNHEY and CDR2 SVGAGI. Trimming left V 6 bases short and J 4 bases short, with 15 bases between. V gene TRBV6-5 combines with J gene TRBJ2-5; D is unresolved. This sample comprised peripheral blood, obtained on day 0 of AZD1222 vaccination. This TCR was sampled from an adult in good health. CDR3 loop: CASRARTGGETQYF. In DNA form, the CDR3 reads TGTGCCAGCAGAGCTCGGACGGGTGGAGAGACCCAGTACTTC.